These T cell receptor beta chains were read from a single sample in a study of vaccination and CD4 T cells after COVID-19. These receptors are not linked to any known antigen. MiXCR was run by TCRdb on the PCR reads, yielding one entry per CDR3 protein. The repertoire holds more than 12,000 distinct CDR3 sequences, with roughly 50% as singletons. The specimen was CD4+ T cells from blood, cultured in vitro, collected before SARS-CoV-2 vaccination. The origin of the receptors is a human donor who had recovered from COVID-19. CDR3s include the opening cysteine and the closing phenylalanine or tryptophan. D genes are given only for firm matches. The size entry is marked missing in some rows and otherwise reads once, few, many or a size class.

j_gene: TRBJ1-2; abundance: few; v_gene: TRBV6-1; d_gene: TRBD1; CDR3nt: TGTGCCAGCAGCTCGGGACAGACTCTTAATGGCTACACCTTC; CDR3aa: CASSSGQTLNGYTF
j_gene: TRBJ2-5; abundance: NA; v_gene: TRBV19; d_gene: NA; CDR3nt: TGTGCCAGTAGCAGAACAGGGAACCAAGAGACCCAGTACTTC; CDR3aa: CASSRTGNQETQYF
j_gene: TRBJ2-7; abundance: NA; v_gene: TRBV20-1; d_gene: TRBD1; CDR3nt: TGCAGTGCTAGAGACTACCCCGGGACAGGGGATTACGAGCAGTACTTC; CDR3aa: CSARDYPGTGDYEQYF
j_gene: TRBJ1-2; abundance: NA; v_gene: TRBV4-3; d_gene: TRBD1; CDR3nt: TGCGCCAGCAGCCAACTTTCAGGGGGCTTAGTGAGTGGCTACACCTTC; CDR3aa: CASSQLSGGLVSGYTF
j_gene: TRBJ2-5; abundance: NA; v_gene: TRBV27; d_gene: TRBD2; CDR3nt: TGTGCCAGCAGTGGGACTAGCGGGAGGGCCGGTTATAAAGAGACCCAGTACTTC; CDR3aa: CASSGTSGRAGYKETQYF
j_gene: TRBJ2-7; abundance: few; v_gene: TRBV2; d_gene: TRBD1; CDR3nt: TGTGCCAGCAACACAGGGGCTGACGAGCAGTACTTC; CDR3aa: CASNTGADEQYF
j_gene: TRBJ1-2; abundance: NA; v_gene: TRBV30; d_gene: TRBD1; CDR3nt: TGTGCCTGGAGTCTACAGGGGGAATATGGCTACACCTTC; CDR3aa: CAWSLQGEYGYTF
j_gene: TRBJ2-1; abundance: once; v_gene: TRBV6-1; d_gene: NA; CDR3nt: TGTGCCAGCAGCCCTAATTACCAGAGCTCCTACAATGAGCAGTTCTTC; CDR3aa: CASSPNYQSSYNEQFF
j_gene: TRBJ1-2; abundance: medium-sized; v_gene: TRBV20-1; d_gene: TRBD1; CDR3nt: TGCAGTGCTAGTTACCCCCCGAAGCCAGAGACAGGGATGAATACGGACGGCTACACCTTC; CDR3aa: CSASYPPKPETGMNTDGYTF
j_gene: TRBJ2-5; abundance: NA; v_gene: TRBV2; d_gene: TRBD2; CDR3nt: TGTGCCAGCAGTCAAAACGGACTAGCGGATAGGGAGACCCAGTACTTC; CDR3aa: CASSQNGLADRETQYF
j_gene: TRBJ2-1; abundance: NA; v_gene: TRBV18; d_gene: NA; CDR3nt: TGTGCCAGCTCACCTGGTGCGTCGAATGAGCAGTTCTTC; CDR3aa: CASSPGASNEQFF
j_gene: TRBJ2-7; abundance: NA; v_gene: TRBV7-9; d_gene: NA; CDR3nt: TGTGCCAGCAGCTTAGTTGGCACCCCGGGGGAGCAGTACTTC; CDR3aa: CASSLVGTPGEQYF
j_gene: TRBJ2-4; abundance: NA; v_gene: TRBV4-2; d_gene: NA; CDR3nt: TGTGCCAGCAGCCCCCGCCTGATGGCGGGCATTCAGTACTTC; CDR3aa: CASSPRLMAGIQYF